This TCR beta chain was obtained from a study of cytomegalovirus exposure and HLA in healthy donors. The PCR contained 60 Vbeta and 13 Jbeta primers. Using immunoSEQ multiplex PCR, the repertoire was profiled, and TCRdb retains in-frame clones only, with some absent. This table holds 130,000 to 150,000 clones, roughly 76% found once. Trimming left V 0 bases short and J 8 bases short, with 11 bases between. This CDR3 has 13 amino acids. Looked up from germline, CDR1 is GTSNPN and CDR2 is SVGIG (reference sequence). Sequencing used PBMCs. The TCR sequence derives from a woman aged 25 to 39 in good health and CMV-seronegative. The rearrangement uses TRBV30 and TRBJ2-4; D possibly corresponds to TRBD2 (6 bases). The CDR3 coding sequence is TGTGCCTGGAGTGTTGGAGGGAGGCACATTCAGTACTTC. Its translation is CAWSVGGRHIQYF.